The present T cell receptor (beta chain) was sequenced within a study of blood T cell repertoires in COVID-19. Study-wide context: Samples representing acute and convalescent COVID-19 were sourced from the United States, Italy and Spain. PBMCs, B-cell-depleted T cells, or T cells provided the cDNA or gDNA that made up the material.

The CDR3 length is 15 residues. CDR1 and CDR2 from the germline V gene are PRHDT and FYEKMQ (reference sequence). V shed 2 bases and J 2 bases; nucleotides not matched to a gene: 5. Libraries were prepared by immunoSEQ multiplex PCR; TCRdb keeps only in-frame clonotypes and omits some of them. The data show 350,000 or so clones, about 89% seen once. This clone was seen a single time. This rearrangement joins TRBV13 to TRBJ1-2; 7 bases are a match to TRBD1. Sequenced sample: peripheral blood. This TCR came from a woman under 40 with COVID-19, enrolled during active disease. In DNA, the CDR3 is TGTGCCAGCAGCTTATTCGGGACAGTGAACTATGGCTACACCTTC. This gives the protein CASSLFGTVNYGYTF.